This T cell receptor beta chain was documented in a study of T cell responses to AZD1222 COVID-19 vaccine (dated by TCRdb to 2020 to 2023). With regard to the full study: AZD1222 recipients whose second dose came at about 4 weeks and those whose second dose came at about 12 weeks were combined into one group, since spike-specific TCR depth and breadth did not differ between the two schedules. A total of 230 to 250 trial participants underwent TCR sequencing, of whom more than 200 had received two doses of AZD1222 and some 25 had received two doses of the MenACWY control vaccine. Trial participants were enrolled by age into 18-55, 56-69 and 70-plus year subgroups, with about 150, 28 and 57 TCR-sequenced participants respectively.

Regarding this clone: It lacks a known antigen. Base-call qualities are not available, and no considerably larger clone is one nucleotide away.

In the paper's terms, the time point label means: baseline before first vaccination. The vaccinee samples were drawn from two UK trials, COV001 and COV002, one of which was a single-blind randomized controlled phase 2/3 trial testing AZD1222 (ChAdOx1 nCoV-19) in healthy adults. For TCRbeta chain sequencing, PBMC samples were collected from trial participants at day 0 and at day 28 after the second dose. The CDR3 regions of human TCRbeta chains were analyzed by immunosequencing. As for the original processing: TCRs in the repertoires were matched against a reference library of SARS-CoV-2-specific TCRs that had been generated with the MIRA antigen-specificity platform. Breadth was defined as the fraction of unique TCRs that were SARS-CoV-2-associated, and depth was defined as the fraction of total T cells that were SARS-CoV-2-associated. Each spike-specific TCR was assigned to its reactive spike region and to a CD4 or CD8 class using the MIRA data. Log10-transformed breadth and depth values were compared by one-way ANOVA with Sidak's multiple comparisons tests. TCRdb limited this immuneACCESS table to in-frame rearrangements with V and J called. A share of clones is missing; checked studies link under half to unresolved V genes, and the rest is unexplained. Clone size and the V and J calls come from that table; the DNA yielded D and trimming. The sample includes about 93,000 clones, with just over 85% observed a single time. About 6% of the sample comes from the top ten.

The germline ends are 17 bases apart after V is trimmed by 6 bases and J by 6 bases. CDR1 and CDR2 are drawn from the germline V gene (reference sequence): WNHNN, SYGVQD. There are 15 amino acids in the CDR3, from cysteine to phenylalanine inclusive. The entry retains the CDR3 DNA only, 45 bases that are in frame from base 1. The study at large found these results: No day 14 peak-response samples were available, so repertoires were characterized only after the peak T cell response. The 56-69-year group was small, and its depth increase did not reach significance, likely because of low power. CD4 TCRs associated with the vaccine covered the entire spike protein, and the dominant responses were in regions 160-218 and 743-854. A significant rise in spike-specific TCR breadth and depth was observed after two AZD1222 doses relative to day 0 and relative to MenACWY recipients. Most participants were white British and females outnumbered males, and the authors suggested that clonal diversity may have been underestimated. Reportedly, almost half of the unique spike-specific TCRs recognized epitopes lying outside the regions that are mutated in the B.1.351 and B.1.1.7 variants. Conclusions about previously exposed vaccinees were limited because only six AZD1222 recipients were SARS-CoV-2 seropositive at baseline.

The sample was peripheral blood, taken on day 0 of AZD1222 vaccination. This receptor chain uses TRBV10-1 and TRBJ2-2; the D gene is unclear. This clonotype originated in an adult in good health. The CDR3 sequence is CASSGTTYSPGELFF. The base sequence is TGCGCCAGCAGCGGTACCACATACAGCCCCGGGGAGCTGTTTTTT.